Below, one T cell receptor beta chain is given with its context. No cognate antigen has been identified for it. No clone much larger than this one lies a single base away; base qualities are absent. In the paper's terms, the treatment or condition label means: live attenuated yellow fever vaccine strain. At each blood-draw timepoint, two biological replicates of bulk PBMCs were obtained. PBMCs were isolated from peripheral blood using a standard Ficoll-Paque protocol. RNA was extracted with TriZol from bulk PBMCs, CD4 and CD8 fractions, and dextramer-positive and dextramer-negative fractions. Between the V and J ends, shortened by 3 bases and 0 bases respectively, the junction contains 9 bases. The germline V gene yields MDHEN for CDR1 and SYDVKM for CDR2. The CDR3 contains 15 residues, cysteine and phenylalanine counted. Solely the CDR3 DNA is kept, with 45 bases framed from the first base. This sample stems from a study of T cells after yellow fever vaccination (dated by TCRdb to about 2019). Looking at the study overall: The SMART-Seq v4 Ultra Low Input RNA kit was used to prepare libraries from fractions with low cell numbers. Blood was drawn at multiple timepoints before and after primary and secondary immunization, with bulk PBMC replicates and cell subsets isolated. Two healthy male donors, one aged 18 to 29 and one aged 30 to 40 years, made up the cohort. To follow T-cell clones before and after both primary and booster YFV17D yellow fever vaccination, bulk TCR alpha and beta repertoires underwent longitudinal sequencing. Findings and caveats that apply to the study as a whole: Compared with the primary T-cell response, the secondary T-cell response was faster but weaker, reaching its peak on day 5 rather than on day 15. A small share of clonotypes was detected in both CD4 and CD8 compartments, with the overlap likely arising from convergent recombination. Because only a couple of donors were included in the study, the extent to which the findings can be generalized is limited. Computational filtering was needed because FACS-sorted repertoires could contain abundant contaminating clonotypes from the bulk population. Most clones expanded after primary vaccination were re-detected after the booster (almost 98% of CD4 and around 88% of CD8), suggesting broad memory maintenance.

TCR cDNA was synthesized by 5'RACE template switching, through which a universal primer site and unique molecular identifiers were introduced. cDNA synthesis was primed from both the TCR alpha and TCR beta constant segments. Library amplification involved two PCR steps, and the second step added sample barcodes and sequencing adapters. Sequencing of libraries was performed on Illumina HiSeq 2500 (2x100 bp) or NovaSeq (2x150 bp). Per the source publication's procedure: MIGEC was used to demultiplex reads and collapse the reads into UMI consensus sequences, and MiXCR was used for V(D)J alignment. Vaccine-responding clonotypes were defined with edgeR using replicate PBMC samples, requiring FDR below 0.01 and a log2 fold change above 5 up to day 15. Each bulk clonotype was labeled CD4 or CD8 based on which sequenced repertoire, CD4 or CD8, contained the clonotype at higher abundance. TCRdb took the public reads, trimmed them with fastp at Q25, ran MiXCR for clone calling and kept in-frame beta chains. Duplicate CDR3 protein sequences are folded into a single record with the most common DNA and genes. The V and J calls follow TCRdb's processing rather than the paper's. This sample gives 550,000 or so distinct CDR3 sequences in total; 15% to 20% of them show up just once. The ten largest make up around an eighth of the sample.

The chain links TRBV28 with TRBJ1-5, with the identity of the D gene unclear. The receptor was isolated from a man aged 30-40 years who received the YFV17D yellow fever vaccine. Sequenced material: PBMCs, taken 15 days after the yellow fever booster vaccination. The CDR3 reads as follows: CASSFGPFSNQPQHF. The DNA reads TGTGCCAGCAGTTTCGGACCGTTTAGCAATCAGCCCCAGCATTTT. The full variable domain, completed from the reference TRBV28 and TRBJ1-5 proteins outside the CDR3, reads DVKVTQSSRYLVKRTGEKVFLECVQDMDHENMFWYRQDPGLGLRLIYFSYDVKMKEKGDIPEGYSVSREKKERFSLILESASTNQTSMYLCASSFGPFSNQPQHFGDGTRLSIL.